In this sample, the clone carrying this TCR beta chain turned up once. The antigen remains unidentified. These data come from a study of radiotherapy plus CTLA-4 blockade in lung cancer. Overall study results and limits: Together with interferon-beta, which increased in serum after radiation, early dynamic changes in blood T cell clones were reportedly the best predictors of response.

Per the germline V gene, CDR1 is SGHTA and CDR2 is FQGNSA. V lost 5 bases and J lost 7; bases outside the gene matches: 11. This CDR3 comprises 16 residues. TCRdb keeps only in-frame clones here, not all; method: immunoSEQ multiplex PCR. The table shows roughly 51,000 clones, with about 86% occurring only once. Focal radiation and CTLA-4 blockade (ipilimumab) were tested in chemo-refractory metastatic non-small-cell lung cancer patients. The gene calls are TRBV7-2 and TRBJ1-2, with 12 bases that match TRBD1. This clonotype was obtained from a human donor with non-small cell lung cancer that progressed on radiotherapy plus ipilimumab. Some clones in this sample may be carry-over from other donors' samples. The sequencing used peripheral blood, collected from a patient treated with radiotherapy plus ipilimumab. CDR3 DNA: TGTGCCAGCAGCACCGCCGGGACAGGGGGCATTGCTGGCTACACCTTC. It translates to CASSTAGTGGIAGYTF. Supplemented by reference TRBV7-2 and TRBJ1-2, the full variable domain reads GAGVSQSPSNKVTEKGKDVELRCDPISGHTALYWYRQSLGQGLEFLIYFQGNSAPDKSGLPSDRFSAERTGGSVSTLTIQRTQQEDSAVYLCASSTAGTGGIAGYTFGSGTRLTVV.